The 30 T cell receptor beta chains below come from one sample, sequenced in a study of T cell responses to AZD1222 COVID-19 vaccine. Profiling relied on immunoSEQ multiplex PCR, and the TCRdb table lists in-frame clones only, not all of them. Here the sample spans fewer than 200,000 clones, roughly 89% being singletons. Material: peripheral blood, obtained 28 days after the second AZD1222 dose. The receptors were gathered from an adult who received the AZD1222 COVID-19 vaccine.

V gene TRBV6-5 combines with J gene TRBJ2-7; 9 bases fit TRBD2. The V segment lost 6 bases and the J segment 2 bases; nucleotides outside the gene matches: 8. The CDR3 length is 15 residues. Germline-derived CDR1 and CDR2 are MNHEY and SVGAGI. The CDR3 loop reads CASSLERGDPYEQYF. CDR3 sequence (DNA): TGTGCCAGCAGCCTAGAGCGGGGGGACCCCTACGAGCAGTACTTC.

The chain is built from TRBV5-8 and TRBJ1-5; 9 nucleotides align to TRBD1. The CDR3 is made up of 15 amino acids. Germline-derived CDR1 and CDR2 are SGHTS and YDEGEE. Trimming at V came to 4 bases and at J to 0 bases, leaving 2 bases not matched to a gene. Written as DNA, the CDR3 is TGTGCCAGCAGCAGGACAGGGGATAGCAATCAGCCCCAGCATTTT. Its translation is CASSRTGDSNQPQHF. Variable domain in full (rest from reference TRBV5-8 and TRBJ1-5): EAGVTQSPTHLIKTRGQQATLRCSPISGHTSVYWYQQALGLGLQFLLWYDEGEERNRGNFPPRFSGRQFPNYSSELNVNALELEDSALYLCASSRTGDSNQPQHFGDGTRLSIL.

V gene TRBV15 combines with J gene TRBJ2-1; 16 bases agree with TRBD2. The germline gives CDR1 LNHNV, CDR2 YYDKDF (reference sequence). Trimming removed 3 bases from V and 6 bases from J; junction bases left unmatched: 14. The CDR3 contains 20 residues. As DNA, the CDR3 is TGTGCCACCAGCAGCGGGACTAGCGGGGGGGCCATGTATGGTGGCAATGAGCAGTTCTTC. Its protein product is CATSSGTSGGAMYGGNEQFF. The full variable domain, with the rest looked up from reference TRBV15 and TRBJ2-1, is DAMVIQNPRYQVTQFGKPVTLSCSQTLNHNVMYWYQQKSSQAPKLLFHYYDKDFNNEADTPDNFQSRRPNTSFCFLDIRSPGLGDTAMYLCATSSGTSGGAMYGGNEQFFGPGTRLTVL.

The V and J genes are TRBV27 and TRBJ2-3, with D unresolved. V dropped 5 bases and J dropped 4 bases, with 16 bases sitting between them. This CDR3 contains 15 residues. CDR1 is MNHEY, CDR2 SMNVEV, per germline (reference sequence). The CDR3 nucleotides read TGTGCCAGCAGTCTTGTAAGGGCTGGCCCAGATACGCAGTATTTT. Its protein product is CASSLVRAGPDTQYF.

V usage is TRBV14 and J usage is TRBJ1-4; D unclear. Trimming cost V 7 bases and J 4 bases, with 16 bases left between them. CDR3 length equals 15 residues. CDR1 and CDR2 (germline): SGHDN, FVKESK. CDR3 DNA sequence: TGTGCCAGCAACGCGCCCGGCGCCCTTAATGAAAAACTGTTTTTT. Translated: CASNAPGALNEKLFF. Complete variable domain (other parts from reference TRBV14 and TRBJ1-4): EAGVTQFPSHSVIEKGQTVTLRCDPISGHDNLYWYRRVMGKEIKFLLHFVKESKQDESGMPNNRFLAERTGGTYSTLKVQPAELEDSGVYFCASNAPGALNEKLFFGSGTQLSVL.

This sequence joins TRBV27 and TRBJ1-6; D unresolved. Germline CDR1 reads MNHEY; CDR2 reads SMNVEV (reference sequence). The CDR3 is 15 residues long. V lost 3 bases and J lost 9, with 15 bases in between. The DNA of the CDR3 is TGTGCCAGCAGTTTCCCCGACACTCGAGGTTCACCCCTCCACTTT. Its protein is CASSFPDTRGSPLHF.

The chain carries TRBV5-1 and TRBJ2-5; 9 bases line up with TRBD1. With V trimmed by 4 bases and J by 4 bases, 8 bases remained unmatched. CDR3 length: 15 amino acids. CDR1 and CDR2 (germline): SGHRS, YFSETQ. This chain's CDR3 is CASSRQTGGRETQYF. DNA for the CDR3: TGCGCCAGCAGCCGACAGACAGGGGGGCGAGAGACCCAGTACTTC.

This rearrangement joins TRBV2 to TRBJ2-1; 9 bases are shared with TRBD2. Germline CDR1 is SNHLY and CDR2 is FYNNEI. CDR3 length: 15 residues. V trimming: 5 bases; J trimming: 7 bases; junction bases outside the gene matches: 9. In nucleotides, the CDR3 is TGTGCCAGCAGTTCCCAGGCGGGGGGGCTTAATGAGCAGTTCTTC. Translation gives CASSSQAGGLNEQFF.

The chain employs TRBV18 and TRBJ1-6; TRBD1 matches 10 bases. The CDR3 consists of 16 residues. Germline CDR1 and CDR2: KGHSH and LQKENI. Losses at the gene ends were 6 bases for V and 9 bases for J; bases not matched to a gene: 11. The CDR3 sequence: CASSQNIRDRGSPLHF. The CDR3 bases are TGTGCCAGCTCGCAAAACATCCGGGACAGGGGTTCACCCCTCCACTTT.

The chain carries TRBV2 and TRBJ1-2; D perhaps matches TRBD1 (5 bases). Germline loops: CDR1 SNHLY, CDR2 FYNNEI. The CDR3 has 15 amino acids. V was cut by 7 bases and J by 2 bases, with 17 bases left in between. CDR3 in DNA: TGTGCCAGCAAACGGATAGCGGGGGAGAACTATGGCTACACCTTC. It specifies CASKRIAGENYGYTF.

This chain uses TRBV4-1 with TRBJ1-1; 7 bases are shared with TRBD1. This CDR3 is 15 amino acids long. Trimming cost V 3 bases and J 1 base; bases outside gene matches: 5. CDR1 MGHRA and CDR2 YSYEKL come from the germline V gene. CDR3 in DNA: TGCGCCAGCAGCCAGCCGACAGGGTCGAACACTGAAGCTTTCTTT. This translates into CASSQPTGSNTEAFF.

The genes are TRBV5-1 and TRBJ2-7; TRBD2 aligns across 10 bases. The CDR3 sequence is 16 residues long. V was clipped by 2 bases and J by 6 bases; unmatched bases: 11. CDR1 and CDR2 (germline): SGHRS, YFSETQ. The CDR3, as DNA: TGCGCCAGCAGCTTCCTAGCGGGGGATTCCCAGCCCGAGCAGTACTTC. It yields the protein CASSFLAGDSQPEQYF. The variable domain in full, with the rest retrieved from reference TRBV5-1 and TRBJ2-7, is KAGVTQTPRYLIKTRGQQVTLSCSPISGHRSVSWYQQTPGQGLQFLFEYFSETQRNKGNFPGRFSGRQFSNSRSEMNVSTLELGDSALYLCASSFLAGDSQPEQYFGPGTRLTVT.

The chain has TRBV28 and TRBJ1-2; possibly TRBD1 for D (6 bases). The CDR3 is made up of 13 amino acids. Per the germline V gene, CDR1 is MDHEN and CDR2 is SYDVKM. Trimming shortened V by 4 bases and J by 5 bases, and 11 bases separated the two germline ends. DNA of the CDR3: TGTGCCAGCAGTTGGGGGGCGGATTATGGCTACACCTTC. It specifies CASSWGADYGYTF.

This chain uses TRBV9 with TRBJ2-3; 7 bases fit TRBD2. J was trimmed by 0 bases and V by 0 bases; bases with no gene match: 4. CDR1 and CDR2 from the germline V gene are SGDLS and YYNGEE. The CDR3 totals 16 residues. The CDR3 nucleotides are TGTGCCAGCAGCGTAGCGGGACTAAGCAGCACAGATACGCAGTATTTT. Its protein is CASSVAGLSSTDTQYF.

This chain connects TRBV11-3 to TRBJ2-3, with 9 bases fitting TRBD2. The CDR3 spans 16 residues. In germline, CDR1 is SGHNT, CDR2 YENEEA. After removal of 5 bases from V and 7 bases from J, the junction contained 13 bases not matched to a gene. CDR3 DNA: TGTGCCAGCAGCCGGGGGGACATAGCGGGGGTCAATACGCAGTATTTT. Its protein product is CASSRGDIAGVNTQYF.

V gene TRBV18 combines with J gene TRBJ1-2; D unclear. The V gene lost 1 base and the J gene lost 2 bases, with 11 bases spanning the gap. The CDR3 consists of 15 residues. In germline, CDR1 is KGHSH, CDR2 LQKENI. CDR3 residues: CASSPRPGLNYGYTF. CDR3 DNA sequence: TGTGCCAGCTCACCACGGCCGGGCCTCAACTATGGCTACACCTTC.

This clone came up a few times. This chain links TRBV19 with TRBJ1-2, with 9 bases aligning to TRBD1. Germline CDR1 LNHDA, CDR2 SQIVND (reference sequence). The CDR3 spans 13 residues. V dropped 7 bases and J dropped 7; count of bases not matched to a gene: 7. Here the CDR3 DNA reads TGTGCCAGTACCCTTGGACAGGGGACTGGCTACACCTTC. Translation: CASTLGQGTGYTF.

The gene calls are TRBV3-1 (or the pseudogene TRBV3-2) and TRBJ1-6; TRBD1 is a possible D gene (6 bases). The CDR3 extends over 14 amino acids. Germline V gives CDR1 LGHDT, CDR2 YNNKEL (reference sequence). Trimming pared 1 base from V and 7 bases from J, leaving 8 bases between. The CDR3 bases are TGTGCCAGCAGCCAAGCCACAGGGAATTCACCCCTCCACTTT. Translated: CASSQATGNSPLHF.

The chain recombines TRBV7-6 with TRBJ1-1, with D uncertain. Germline values: CDR1 SGHVS, CDR2 FNYEAQ. The CDR3 is 11 amino acids. Trimming took 10 bases from V and 3 from J, leaving 9 bases between them. CDR3 sequence: CAIGRDTEAFF. CDR3 bases: TGTGCCATAGGACGGGACACTGAAGCTTTCTTT.

The chain is built from TRBV19 and TRBJ1-1; D is uncertain. CDR3 length: 12 residues. CDR1 is LNHDA, CDR2 SQIVND, per germline (reference sequence). With 2 bases removed from V and 4 bases from J, the gap between germline ends came to 5 bases. CDR3 coding DNA: TGTGCCAGTAGTATACCGGGCACTGAAGCTTTCTTT. Translating it yields CASSIPGTEAFF.

The J gene is TRBJ1-1, the V gene TRBV4-1, with no clear D. Per the germline V gene, CDR1 is MGHRA and CDR2 is YSYEKL. The V gene lost 0 bases and the J gene lost 4 bases, with 3 bases spanning the gap. CDR3 length equals 12 residues. CDR3 sequence: CASSQDLTEAFF. The CDR3 nucleotides are TGCGCCAGCAGCCAAGATCTCACTGAAGCTTTCTTT.

V is TRBV29-1 and J is TRBJ1-2; tentatively, D is TRBD1 (5 bases). Germline V lookup: CDR1 SQVTM, CDR2 ANQGSEA. CDR3 size: 12 residues. Trimming took off 3 bases at V and 8 bases at J, with 13 bases between the two ends. The CDR3 sequence: CSVDMGGYGYTF. CDR3 nucleotide sequence: TGCAGCGTTGACATGGGGGGATACGGCTACACCTTC.

The chain recombines TRBV4-1 with TRBJ1-1; D is possibly TRBD1 (5 bases). This CDR3 has 18 amino acids. Deletions cut 0 bases from V and 1 base from J, with 18 bases between. CDR1 MGHRA and CDR2 YSYEKL come from the germline V gene. The CDR3 DNA reads TGCGCCAGCAGCCAAGATGTGCTGGGGGTAGCACCGAACACTGAAGCTTTCTTT. Its translation: CASSQDVLGVAPNTEAFF.

The V call is TRBV12-5, the J call TRBJ2-7; 9 nucleotides align to TRBD1. V lost 6 bases and J lost 6; bases outside the gene matches: 15. Germline loops: CDR1 LGHNT, CDR2 FRNRAP. The CDR3 loop spans 16 amino acids. CDR3 sequence (DNA): TGTGCTAGTGGCGCCGACAGGGGGGATGTCGGTCGCGAGCAGTACTTC. Protein product: CASGADRGDVGREQYF.

J is TRBJ1-2 and V is TRBV20-1, with D maybe TRBD1 (6 bases). The CDR3 extends over 11 amino acids. Trimming pared 7 bases from V and 8 bases from J, leaving 14 bases between. CDR1 and CDR2 from the germline V gene are DFQATT and SNEGSKA (reference sequence). The DNA of the CDR3 is TGCAGTGTCCCAACAGGGTGGGGCTACACCTTC. This translates into CSVPTGWGYTF.

The V call is TRBV2, the J call TRBJ1-1; possible D gene TRBD1, 5 bases. Trimming pared 7 bases from V and 3 bases from J, leaving 18 bases between. The CDR3 consists of 15 residues. Looked up from germline, CDR1 is SNHLY and CDR2 is FYNNEI. The CDR3 DNA reads as TGTGCCAGCAAAAGGAGGCAGGGTCGAGACACTGAAGCTTTCTTT. It yields the protein CASKRRQGRDTEAFF. Full variable domain (outside the CDR3, taken from reference TRBV2 and TRBJ1-1): EPEVTQTPSHQVTQMGQEVILRCVPISNHLYFYWYRQILGQKVEFLVSFYNNEISEKSEIFDDQFSVERPDGSNFTLKIRSTKLEDSAMYFCASKRRQGRDTEAFFGQGTRLTVV.

The chain carries TRBV6-5 and TRBJ1-2, with TRBD1 identical over 8 bases. Germline V gene data show CDR1 as MNHEY and CDR2 as SVGAGI. The V and J ends lost 6 bases and 2 bases, in that order; junction bases with no gene match: 8. This CDR3 spans 15 amino acids. CDR3 in DNA: TGTGCCAGCAGGGACAGGGCACTAACCAACTATGGCTACACCTTC. It encodes CASRDRALTNYGYTF.

This chain uses TRBV3-1 (or the pseudogene TRBV3-2) with TRBJ1-2; a weak D match, TRBD1 (5 bases). Trimming removed 4 bases from V and 4 bases from J, with 13 bases in between. Per the germline V gene, CDR1 is LGHDT and CDR2 is YNNKEL (reference sequence). The CDR3 has 14 amino acids. The CDR3 DNA reads TGTGCCAGCAGCCCGAATTGGGGGGTCTATGGCTACACCTTC. Residues: CASSPNWGVYGYTF.

This clone was observed a handful of times. This chain joins TRBV7-9 and TRBJ1-1; D call uncertain. Germline lookup yields CDR1 SEHNR and CDR2 FQNEAQ (reference sequence). Trimming removed 6 bases from V and 0 bases from J, with 8 bases in between. The CDR3 loop spans 13 amino acids. CDR3 DNA: TGTGCCAGCAGTTATAGCGTGAACACTGAAGCTTTCTTT. Protein: CASSYSVNTEAFF.

Only a few counts were recorded for this clone. The chain joins TRBV7-2 to TRBJ1-1, with D unclear. Deletions cut 4 bases from V and 10 bases from J, with 13 bases between. The CDR3 loop spans 12 amino acids. Germline CDR1 is SGHTA and CDR2 is FQGNSA. DNA for the CDR3: TGTGCCAGCAGCTCGTCCCCCGGGATAGCTTTCTTT. As protein: CASSSSPGIAFF.